This TCR beta chain was identified during a study of neurological immune-mediated disorders. Each TCR transcript was tagged with a 10-nucleotide random UMI during 5'RACE. TCRdb fed the 5' RACE reads into MiXCR, producing one record per CDR3 protein. The table has roughly 60,000 distinct CDR3 sequences, about 8.9% seen once. Study-wide results and limits: TCR-beta repertoires seemed private in all groups, with no expanded CDR3 amino acid sequences shared. While HTLV-1-associated myelopathy showed the greatest TCR clonal expansion, multiple sclerosis showed the least, falling below healthy controls.

Regarding this clonotype: What it recognizes is unknown.

CDR1 is DFQATT, CDR2 SNEGSKA, per germline (reference sequence). V shed 0 bases and J shed 13 bases, with 22 bases lying between them. The CDR3 extends over 14 amino acids. The time point denotes: longitudinal time-point 2. PBMCs stored at -80 C, numbering 2 million, were the origin of the unsorted libraries. This receptor was obtained from a young man in good health. The sample consisted of PBMCs. The chain couples TRBV20-1 to TRBJ2-7; D perhaps matches TRBD2 (6 bases). The CDR3 here is CSARDGGTTYEKYF. The DNA for the CDR3 is TGCAGTGCTAGAGATGGGGGGACCACCTACGAGAAATACTTC.